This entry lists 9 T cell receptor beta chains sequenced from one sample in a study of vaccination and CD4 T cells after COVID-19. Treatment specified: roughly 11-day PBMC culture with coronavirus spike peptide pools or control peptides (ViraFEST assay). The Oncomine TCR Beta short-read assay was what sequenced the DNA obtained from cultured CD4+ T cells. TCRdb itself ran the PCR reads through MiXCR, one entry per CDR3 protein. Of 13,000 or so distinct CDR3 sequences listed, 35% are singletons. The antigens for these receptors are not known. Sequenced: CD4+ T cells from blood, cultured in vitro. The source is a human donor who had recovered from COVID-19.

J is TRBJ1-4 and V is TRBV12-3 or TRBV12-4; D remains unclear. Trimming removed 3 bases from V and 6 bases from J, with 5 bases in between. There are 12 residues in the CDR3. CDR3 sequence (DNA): TGTGCCAGCAGTTTGGGTTATGAAAAACTGTTTTTT. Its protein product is CASSLGYEKLFF.

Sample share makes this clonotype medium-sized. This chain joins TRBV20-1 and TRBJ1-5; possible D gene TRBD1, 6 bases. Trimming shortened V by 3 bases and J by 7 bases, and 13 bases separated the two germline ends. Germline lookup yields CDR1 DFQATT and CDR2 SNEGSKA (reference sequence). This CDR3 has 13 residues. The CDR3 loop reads CSARNGGEQPQHF. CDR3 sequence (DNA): TGCAGTGCTAGGAATGGGGGCGAACAGCCCCAGCATTTT.

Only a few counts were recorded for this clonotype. The CDR3, as DNA: TGCAGTGCTCTCTCGGCAGGAGACACCGGGGAGCTGTTTTTT. Encoded protein: CSALSAGDTGELFF. V usage is TRBV20-1 and J usage is TRBJ2-2; D unclear. V was trimmed by 5 bases and J by 3 bases, leaving 13 bases between them. Germline assignment: CDR1 DFQATT and CDR2 SNEGSKA (reference sequence). This CDR3 contains 14 residues.

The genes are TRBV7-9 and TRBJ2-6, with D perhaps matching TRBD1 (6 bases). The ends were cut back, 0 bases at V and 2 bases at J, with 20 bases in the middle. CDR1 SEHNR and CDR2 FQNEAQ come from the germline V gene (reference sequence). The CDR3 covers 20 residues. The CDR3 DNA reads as TGTGCCAGCAGCTTAGCTTGGAGACAGGCGCCTCGGACTGGGGCCAACGTCCTGACTTTC. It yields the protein CASSLAWRQAPRTGANVLTF.

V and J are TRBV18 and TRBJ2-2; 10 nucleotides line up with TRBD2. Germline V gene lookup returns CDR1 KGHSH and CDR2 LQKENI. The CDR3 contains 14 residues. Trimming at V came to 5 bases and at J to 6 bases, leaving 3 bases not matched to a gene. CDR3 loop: CASSEGLASGELFF. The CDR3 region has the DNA TGTGCCAGCTCAGAGGGACTAGCGTCCGGGGAGCTGTTTTTT.

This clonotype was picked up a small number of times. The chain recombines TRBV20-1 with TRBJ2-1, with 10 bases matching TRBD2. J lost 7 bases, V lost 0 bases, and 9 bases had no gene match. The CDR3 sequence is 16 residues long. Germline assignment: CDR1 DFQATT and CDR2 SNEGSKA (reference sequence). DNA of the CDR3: TGCAGTGCTAGAGATGTTAGCGGGAGGTTCATGAATGAGCAGTTCTTC. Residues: CSARDVSGRFMNEQFF.

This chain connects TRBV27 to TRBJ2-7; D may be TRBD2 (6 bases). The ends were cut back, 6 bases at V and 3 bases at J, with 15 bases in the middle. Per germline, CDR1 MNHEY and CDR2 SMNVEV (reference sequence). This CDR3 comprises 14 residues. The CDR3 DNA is TGTGCCAGCAGGCCTGAAGGGCGGGACTACGAGCAGTACTTC. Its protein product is CASRPEGRDYEQYF.

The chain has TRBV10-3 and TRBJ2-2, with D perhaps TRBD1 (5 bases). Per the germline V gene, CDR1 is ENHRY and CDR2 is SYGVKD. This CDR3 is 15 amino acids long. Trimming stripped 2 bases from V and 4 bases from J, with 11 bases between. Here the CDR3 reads CAISEAGLATGELFF. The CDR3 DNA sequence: TGTGCCATCAGTGAGGCAGGGCTGGCCACCGGGGAGCTGTTTTTT.

The CDR3 DNA follows: TGTGCCAGCAGTTACTATGGATATGGCTACACCTTC. Translated: CASSYYGYGYTF. The chain couples TRBV6-2 or TRBV6-3 to TRBJ1-2; D ambiguous. This CDR3 comprises 12 residues. Germline CDR1 reads MNHEY; CDR2 reads SVGEGT. V gave up 1 base and J gave up 5 bases, with 5 bases separating them.